The rows below give T cell receptor beta chains drawn from one sample of a study of blood T cells in healthy people across ages. Using its own MiXCR run on the 5' RACE reads, TCRdb lists one record per CDR3 protein. Of 700,000 to 950,000 distinct CDR3 sequences listed, roughly 47% are singletons. The sample taken for sequencing was blood. These receptors came from an older woman in good health. Each CDR3 is given with its conserved first and last residue. D genes are given only for firm matches. The size of a clone is reported for some rows only, either as once, few or many, or as a class for expanded clones.

>TRBV5-1|TRBD2|.
CASSWGTSGGGTDTQYF
>TRBV12-3/TRBV12-4|TRBD2|.
CASSGGTSGIWFF
>TRBV3-1|TRBD2|few
CASSQGLAGGSTPGDTQYF
>TRBV12-3/TRBV12-4|.|few
CASSFSTATPEQFF
>TRBV4-2|.|.
CASSQEVAGATHEQYF
>TRBV6-1|TRBD1|.
CASRTGTGRSMNTEAFF
>TRBV4-2|TRBD1|.
CASSQDRQGVNTGELFF
>TRBV7-8|.|.
CASSLGPSVNEQYF
>TRBV9|TRBD1|few
CASSEGAAVTEAFF
>TRBV12-3/TRBV12-4|.|.
CASSFQQGLTGELFF
>TRBV28|.|.
CATNGGDYGYTF
>TRBV27|TRBD2|.
CASSILGLAGGYNEQFF
>TRBV7-2|TRBD1|.
CASSLEFTRGAGNTIYF
>TRBV25-1|.|few
CASSGRTRGTYNSPLHF
>TRBV28|.|.
CASSDRRTLSEAFF
>TRBV2|.|few
CASTIGTTNEKLFF
>TRBV7-6|TRBD1|few
CASSSGQGKSEQYF
>TRBV4-2|.|.
CASSHNRDNNEKLFF
>TRBV7-9|.|once
CPSSILGLRGDEQYF
>TRBV2|.|few
CASSGRMNTEAFF
>TRBV20-1|TRBD2|.
CSARVLAGSSYNEQFF
>TRBV6-2/TRBV6-3|TRBD1|.
CASSYGTGNPDTQYF
>TRBV10-3|.|.
CAISESPAGDTIYF
>TRBV3-1|TRBD1|few
CASSQDLEGASGYTF
>TRBV6-5|.|few
CASSYGGFVREGDTQYF